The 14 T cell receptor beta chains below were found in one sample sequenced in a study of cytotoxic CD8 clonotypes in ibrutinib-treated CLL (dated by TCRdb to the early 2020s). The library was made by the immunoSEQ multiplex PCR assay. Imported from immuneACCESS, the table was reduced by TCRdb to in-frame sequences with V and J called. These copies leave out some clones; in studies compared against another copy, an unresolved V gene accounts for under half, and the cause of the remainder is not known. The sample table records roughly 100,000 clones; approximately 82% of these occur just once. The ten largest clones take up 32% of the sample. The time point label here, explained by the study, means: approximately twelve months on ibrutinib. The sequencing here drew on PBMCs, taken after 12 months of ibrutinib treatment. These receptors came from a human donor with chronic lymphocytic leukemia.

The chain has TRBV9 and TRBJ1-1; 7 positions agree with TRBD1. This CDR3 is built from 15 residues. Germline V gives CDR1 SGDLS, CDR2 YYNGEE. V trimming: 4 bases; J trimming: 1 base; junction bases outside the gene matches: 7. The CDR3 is CASSPGGTENTEAFF. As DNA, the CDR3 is TGTGCCAGCAGCCCCGGGGGGACAGAGAACACTGAAGCTTTCTTT.

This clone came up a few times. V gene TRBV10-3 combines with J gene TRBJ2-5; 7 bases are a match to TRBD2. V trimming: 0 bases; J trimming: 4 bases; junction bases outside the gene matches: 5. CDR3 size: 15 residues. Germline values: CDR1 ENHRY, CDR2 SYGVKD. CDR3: CAISESSPGGETQYF. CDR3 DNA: TGTGCCATCAGTGAGTCGAGCCCGGGGGGAGAGACCCAGTACTTC.

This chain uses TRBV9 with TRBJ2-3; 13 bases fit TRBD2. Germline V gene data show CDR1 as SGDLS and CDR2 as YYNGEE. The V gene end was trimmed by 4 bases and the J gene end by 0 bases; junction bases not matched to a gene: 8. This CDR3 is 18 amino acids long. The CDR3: CASSPRTSGGLSTDTQYF. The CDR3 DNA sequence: TGTGCCAGCAGCCCACGGACTAGCGGGGGCCTGAGCACAGATACGCAGTATTTT.

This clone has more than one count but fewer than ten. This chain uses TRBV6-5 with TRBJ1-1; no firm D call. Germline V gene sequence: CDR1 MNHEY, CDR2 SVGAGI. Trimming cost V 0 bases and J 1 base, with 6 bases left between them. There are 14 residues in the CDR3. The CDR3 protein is CASSYSKRNTEAFF. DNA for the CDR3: TGTGCCAGCAGTTACTCAAAACGGAACACTGAAGCTTTCTTT.

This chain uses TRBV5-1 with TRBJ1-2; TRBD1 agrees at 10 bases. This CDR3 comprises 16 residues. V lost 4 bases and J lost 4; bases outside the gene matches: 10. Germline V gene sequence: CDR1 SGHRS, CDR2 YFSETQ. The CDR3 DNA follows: TGCGCCAGCAGCATACGACAGGGGGCGCAAGGCTATGGCTACACCTTC. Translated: CASSIRQGAQGYGYTF.

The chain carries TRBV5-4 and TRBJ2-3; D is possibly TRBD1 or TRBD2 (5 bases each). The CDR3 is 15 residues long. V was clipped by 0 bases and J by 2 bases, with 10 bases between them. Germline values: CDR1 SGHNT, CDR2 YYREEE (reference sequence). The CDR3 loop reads CASSLGGKNTDTQYF. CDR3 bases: TGTGCCAGCAGCTTGGGGGGGAAAAACACAGATACGCAGTATTTT.

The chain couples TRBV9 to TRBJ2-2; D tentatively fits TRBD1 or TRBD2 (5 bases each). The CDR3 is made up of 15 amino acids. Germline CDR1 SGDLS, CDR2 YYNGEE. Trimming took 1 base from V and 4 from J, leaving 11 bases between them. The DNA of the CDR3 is TGTGCCAGCAGCGTATACGGGGCTGGCACCGGGGAGCTGTTTTTT. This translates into CASSVYGAGTGELFF.

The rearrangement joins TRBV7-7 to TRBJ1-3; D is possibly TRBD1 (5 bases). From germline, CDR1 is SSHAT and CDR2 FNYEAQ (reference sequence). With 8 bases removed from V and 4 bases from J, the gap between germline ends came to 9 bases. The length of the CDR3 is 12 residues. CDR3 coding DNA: TGTGCCAGCGGGCCAGGGGGAAACACCATATATTTT. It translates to CASGPGGNTIYF.

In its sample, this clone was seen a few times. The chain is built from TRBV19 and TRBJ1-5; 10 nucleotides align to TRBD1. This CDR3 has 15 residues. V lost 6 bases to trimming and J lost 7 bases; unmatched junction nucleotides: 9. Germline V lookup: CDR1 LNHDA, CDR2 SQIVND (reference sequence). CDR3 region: CASRATTGGGQPQHF. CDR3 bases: TGTGCCAGTAGGGCAACGACAGGGGGCGGGCAGCCCCAGCATTTT.

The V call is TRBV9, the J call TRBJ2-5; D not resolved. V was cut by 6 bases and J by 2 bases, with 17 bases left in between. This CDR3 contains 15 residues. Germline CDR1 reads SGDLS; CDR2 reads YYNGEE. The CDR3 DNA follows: TGTGCCAGCACCCCTCGCGCGCTACAACAAGAGACCCAGTACTTC. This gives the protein CASTPRALQQETQYF.

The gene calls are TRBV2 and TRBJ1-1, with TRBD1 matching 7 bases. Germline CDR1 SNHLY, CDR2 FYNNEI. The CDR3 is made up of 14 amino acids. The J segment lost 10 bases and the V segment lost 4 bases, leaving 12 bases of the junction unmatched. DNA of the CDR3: TGTGCCAGCAGTGCATCTTGGGACAGCCGGCTAGCTTTCTTT. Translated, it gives CASSASWDSRLAFF.

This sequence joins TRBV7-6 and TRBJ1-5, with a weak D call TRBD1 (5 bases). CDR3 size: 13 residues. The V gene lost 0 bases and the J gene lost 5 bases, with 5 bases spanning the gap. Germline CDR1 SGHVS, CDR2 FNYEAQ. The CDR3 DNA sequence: TGTGCCAGCAGCTTAGCGGGGGATCAGCCCCAGCATTTT. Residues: CASSLAGDQPQHF. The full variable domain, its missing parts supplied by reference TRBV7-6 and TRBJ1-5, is GAGVSQSPRYKVTKRGQDVALRCDPISGHVSLYWYRQALGQGPEFLTYFNYEAQQDKSGLPNDRFSAERPEGSISTLTIQRTEQRDSAMYRCASSLAGDQPQHFGDGTRLSIL.

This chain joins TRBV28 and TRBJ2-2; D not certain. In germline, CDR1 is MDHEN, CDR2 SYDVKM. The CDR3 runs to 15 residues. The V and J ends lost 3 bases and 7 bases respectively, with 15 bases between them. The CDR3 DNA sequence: TGTGCCAGCAGTTTTTCGACACTGCGGTACGGGGAGCTGTTTTTT. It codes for CASSFSTLRYGELFF.

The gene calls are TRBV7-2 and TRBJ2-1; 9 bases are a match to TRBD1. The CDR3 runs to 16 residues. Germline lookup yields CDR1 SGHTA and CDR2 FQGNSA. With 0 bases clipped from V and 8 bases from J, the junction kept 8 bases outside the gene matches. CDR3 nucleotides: TGTGCCAGCAGCTTAGCCACAGGGGGCCTAAGGGATGAGCAGTTCTTC. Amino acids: CASSLATGGLRDEQFF.